This TCR beta chain was recorded in a study of blood T cell repertoires in COVID-19. Overall study: From T cells, B-cell-depleted T cells, or PBMCs came the material, which was cDNA or gDNA.

The germline V gene encodes CDR1 MNHEY and CDR2 SVGAGI. Trimming left V 6 bases short and J 4 bases short, with 12 bases between. CDR3 length equals 14 residues. The protocol was immunoSEQ multiplex PCR, while the TCRdb copy is restricted to in-frame clones and leaves out a portion. Of more than 65,000 clones listed, about three quarters are singletons. The chain is built from TRBV6-5 and TRBJ2-2, with D unresolved. Input material: peripheral blood. The sequence was collected from a woman of 80 years or more with active or convalescent COVID-19. Here the CDR3 reads CASRRYRFTGELFF. CDR3 nucleotides: TGTGCCAGCAGGAGATACAGATTCACCGGGGAGCTGTTTTTT.